The 28 T cell receptor beta chains below were found in one sample sequenced in a study of T cells after posttransplantation cyclophosphamide. Controls had myeloablative marrow grafts with methotrexate and calcineurin inhibitor, sampled at 1 year. Repertoires were generated with immunoSEQ multiplex PCR, while TCRdb's copy carries only in-frame clones and drops some. The repertoire holds some 17,000 clones, with approximately 80% as singletons. The specimen was PBMCs, collected 440 to 450 days after allogeneic stem cell transplant with calcineurin inhibitor and methotrexate. Source of these receptors: a male patient in his thirties who received an allogeneic stem cell transplant from an unrelated donor, was CMV-positive, and had acute and chronic GVHD. A share of the T cells may be of graft donor origin.

V gene TRBV11-3 combines with J gene TRBJ2-1; 10 bases match TRBD2. The CDR3 contains 16 residues. Germline V gene lookup returns CDR1 SGHNT and CDR2 YENEEA. V shed 5 bases, J shed 2 bases, and the junction held 6 bases outside the gene matches. CDR3 sequence: CASSEERGGPYNEQFF. CDR3 DNA sequence: TGTGCCAGCAGCGAGGAGCGGGGGGGCCCCTACAATGAGCAGTTCTTC.

The chain has TRBV4-3 and TRBJ1-1, with a tentative D call TRBD1 (6 bases). CDR3 length equals 15 residues. Germline V lookup: CDR1 LGHNA, CDR2 YSLEER. Trimming left V 8 bases short and J 2 bases short, with 18 bases between. The CDR3 DNA reads as TGCGCCAGCTCCCAGGGGTCTACGGAAAACACTGAAGCTTTCTTT. This sequence encodes CASSQGSTENTEAFF.

The chain employs TRBV5-4 and TRBJ1-3, with no clear D. The CDR3 is 15 residues long. The V and J ends lost 1 base and 1 base respectively, with 9 bases between them. CDR1 and CDR2 from the germline V gene are SGHNT and YYREEE (reference sequence). DNA for the CDR3: TGTGCCAGCAGCTTGAACGCCCAGTCTGGAAACACCATATATTTT. Translating it yields CASSLNAQSGNTIYF.

V is TRBV5-6 and J is TRBJ2-7, with D possibly matching TRBD1 (5 bases). The V end lost 2 bases, the J end lost 7 bases, and 16 bases lay between the germline ends. There are 14 residues in the CDR3. Per germline, CDR1 SGHDT and CDR2 YYEEEE. CDR3 in DNA: TGTGCCAGCAGCTTCGACAGAATCACCAGAGAGCAGTACTTC. Amino acids: CASSFDRITREQYF.

J is TRBJ1-6 and V is TRBV5-6, with D possibly being TRBD1 (5 bases). CDR1 is SGHDT and CDR2 is YYEEEE in the germline V gene. Trimming shortened V by 0 bases and J by 9 bases, and 13 bases separated the two germline ends. The CDR3 length is 15 residues. The CDR3 region is CASSLGGGFGSPLHF. The CDR3 DNA reads TGTGCCAGCAGCTTGGGGGGCGGTTTTGGTTCACCCCTCCACTTT.

The V and J genes are TRBV2 and TRBJ1-1; D unclear. Germline loops: CDR1 SNHLY, CDR2 FYNNEI. V was trimmed by 10 bases and J by 0 bases, leaving 15 bases between them. This CDR3 comprises 14 residues. The CDR3 coding sequence is TGTGCCACCCGGGGAGCAGGCCTGAACACTGAAGCTTTCTTT. It encodes CATRGAGLNTEAFF. Variable domain in full (rest from reference TRBV2 and TRBJ1-1): EPEVTQTPSHQVTQMGQEVILRCVPISNHLYFYWYRQILGQKVEFLVSFYNNEISEKSEIFDDQFSVERPDGSNFTLKIRSTKLEDSAMYFCATRGAGLNTEAFFGQGTRLTVV.

The genes are TRBV5-1 and TRBJ1-2; weak D call: TRBD1 (6 bases). Per the germline V gene, CDR1 is SGHRS and CDR2 is YFSETQ. Trimming removed 4 bases from V and 8 bases from J, with 24 bases in between. CDR3 length: 16 residues. The CDR3 nucleotides read TGCGCCAGCAGCCCCTCGGGAGGGGGTAGGGTGTTAGGCTACACCTTC. Protein: CASSPSGGGRVLGYTF.

This clone was seen only a few times. The V and J genes are TRBV10-3 and TRBJ1-3; D is perhaps TRBD1 (5 bases). With 7 bases removed from V and 0 bases from J, the gap between germline ends came to 10 bases. Germline assignment: CDR1 ENHRY and CDR2 SYGVKD. The CDR3 consists of 14 residues. The CDR3 loop is CAIKEGVSGNTIYF. CDR3 sequence (DNA): TGTGCCATCAAAGAAGGGGTCTCTGGAAACACCATATATTTT.

The chain carries TRBV4-3 and TRBJ1-2; TRBD1 matches 7 bases. The CDR3 loop spans 14 amino acids. Germline assignment: CDR1 LGHNA and CDR2 YSLEER. V trimming: 3 bases; J trimming: 8 bases; junction bases outside the gene matches: 9. The CDR3 DNA sequence: TGCGCCAGCAGCCAGGACCGGGACAGCAGGGGCTACACCTTC. It codes for CASSQDRDSRGYTF.

This clone was seen more than once but under ten times. The V gene is TRBV6-5, the J gene TRBJ1-1, with D possibly matching TRBD1 (6 bases). The germline V gene encodes CDR1 MNHEY and CDR2 SVGAGI. V lost 0 bases to trimming and J lost 3 bases, with 11 bases between them. The length of the CDR3 is 15 residues. The CDR3: CASSYSIRGHTEAFF. The DNA for the CDR3 is TGTGCCAGCAGTTACTCGATCAGGGGCCACACTGAAGCTTTCTTT.

This chain uses TRBV4-2 with TRBJ1-6, with a weak D call TRBD1 (6 bases). Trimming shortened V by 2 bases and J by 10 bases, and 12 bases separated the two germline ends. Germline V gives CDR1 LGHNA, CDR2 YNFKEQ. The CDR3 sequence is 14 residues long. This chain's CDR3 is CASSQQPGDSPLHF. DNA of the CDR3: TGTGCCAGCAGCCAACAACCAGGGGACTCACCCCTCCACTTT.

Regarding this clone: At the DNA level, this CDR3 is encoded by other sequences in the same sample as well. V is TRBV14 and J is TRBJ2-7, with 9 nucleotides matching TRBD1. Germline V CDR1 and CDR2: SGHDN, FVKESK. The CDR3 extends over 15 amino acids. V was pared by 3 bases and J by 7 bases, with 10 bases of the junction left unmatched. CDR3 nucleotide sequence: TGTGCCAGCAGCCAGGCCGGGACAGGGTATCGGGAGCAGTACTTC. Residues: CASSQAGTGYREQYF.

This clone is labeled as medium-sized. Other DNA sequences from this sample encode an identical CDR3 as well. This chain uses TRBV9 with TRBJ2-5; 8 bases are shared with TRBD1. CDR1 SGDLS and CDR2 YYNGEE come from the germline V gene. This CDR3 has 15 residues. V was pared by 0 bases and J by 1 base, with 2 bases of the junction left unmatched. CDR3 DNA: TGTGCCAGCAGCGTAGCGGGGACAGGCCAAGAGACCCAGTACTTC. Amino acid sequence: CASSVAGTGQETQYF.

The rearrangement joins TRBV25-1 to TRBJ1-1; D is uncertain. The CDR3 has 12 amino acids. The V end lost 6 bases, the J end lost 1 base, and 6 bases lay between the germline ends. Germline CDR1 reads MGHDK; CDR2 reads SYGVNS. DNA for the CDR3: TGTGCCAGCAGGGGAGGGAACACTGAAGCTTTCTTT. Translating it yields CASRGGNTEAFF. The complete variable domain, with remaining parts taken from reference TRBV25-1 and TRBJ1-1, reads EADIYQTPRYLVIGTGKKITLECSQTMGHDKMYWYQQDPGMELHLIHYSYGVNSTEKGDLSSESTVSRIRTEHFPLTLESARPSHTSQYLCASRGGNTEAFFGQGTRLTVV.

The gene calls are TRBV27 and TRBJ2-1; 9 positions match TRBD2. The CDR3 is 16 residues long. Germline CDR1 is MNHEY and CDR2 is SMNVEV (reference sequence). V shed 5 bases, J shed 7 bases, and the junction held 12 bases outside the gene matches. The CDR3 DNA sequence: TGTGCCAGCAGTCCCGTGACTAGCGGAAGTCTGAATGAGCAGTTCTTC. Its protein is CASSPVTSGSLNEQFF.

V and J are TRBV5-1 and TRBJ2-2, with no clear D. The CDR3 spans 15 residues. Trimming took 0 bases from V and 0 from J, leaving 6 bases between them. Germline loops: CDR1 SGHRS, CDR2 YFSETQ. The CDR3 region has the DNA TGCGCCAGCAGCTTGGACAGTCCGAACACCGGGGAGCTGTTTTTT. Residues: CASSLDSPNTGELFF.

The rearrangement links TRBV9 to TRBJ2-3; possible D gene TRBD1, 6 bases. V lost 2 bases to trimming and J lost 0 bases, with 10 bases between them. This CDR3 has 15 amino acids. Per germline, CDR1 SGDLS and CDR2 YYNGEE. CDR3 amino acids: CASSVMGASTDTQYF. The CDR3 coding sequence is TGTGCCAGCAGCGTGATGGGGGCCAGCACAGATACGCAGTATTTT.

J is TRBJ2-2 and V is TRBV6-5; D call uncertain. Trimming stripped 2 bases from V and 1 base from J, with 11 bases between. Germline V lookup: CDR1 MNHEY, CDR2 SVGAGI. CDR3 length equals 16 residues. The CDR3 is CASSYQSRMNTGELFF. The CDR3, as DNA: TGTGCCAGCAGTTACCAGTCCAGGATGAACACCGGGGAGCTGTTTTTT.

The rearrangement links TRBV9 to TRBJ2-1, with TRBD2 matching 11 bases. CDR1 SGDLS and CDR2 YYNGEE come from the germline V gene. Trimming removed 0 bases from V and 7 bases from J; junction bases left unmatched: 3. There are 15 residues in the CDR3. The CDR3 reads CASSVEGTSGNEQFF. The CDR3 bases are TGTGCCAGCAGCGTAGAAGGGACTAGCGGTAATGAGCAGTTCTTC.

This chain links TRBV27 with TRBJ1-2, with 9 nucleotides matching TRBD1. The CDR3 is made up of 15 amino acids. With 6 bases clipped from V and 6 bases from J, the junction kept 11 bases outside the gene matches. Germline loops: CDR1 MNHEY, CDR2 SMNVEV (reference sequence). The CDR3, as DNA: TGTGCCAGCAGCACTTCCGGGACAGGGTACAATGGCTACACCTTC. Its protein is CASSTSGTGYNGYTF.

The chain has TRBV5-5 and TRBJ2-1; 12 nucleotides match TRBD2. Trimming removed 1 base from V and 0 bases from J; junction bases left unmatched: 8. The CDR3 length is 19 residues. The germline V gene has CDR1 SGHKS and CDR2 YYEKEE (reference sequence). The CDR3 sequence is CASSLMTSGGPSSYNEQFF. The DNA for the CDR3 is TGTGCCAGCAGCTTGATGACTAGCGGGGGACCGAGCTCCTACAATGAGCAGTTCTTC.

V usage is TRBV20-1 and J usage is TRBJ1-2; D not resolved. Germline lookup yields CDR1 DFQATT and CDR2 SNEGSKA (reference sequence). The V end lost 5 bases, the J end lost 6 bases, and 10 bases lay between the germline ends. The CDR3 runs to 11 residues. DNA of the CDR3: TGCAGTGCTGCGACACAAGATGGCTACACCTTC. Residues: CSAATQDGYTF.

The chain has TRBV28 and TRBJ2-7; D not certain. The CDR3 extends over 16 amino acids. Germline V gene data show CDR1 as MDHEN and CDR2 as SYDVKM. V dropped 4 bases and J dropped 0 bases, with 16 bases sitting between them. CDR3 loop: CASSSPMAGGSYEQYF. DNA for the CDR3: TGTGCCAGCAGTTCCCCGATGGCCGGCGGCTCCTACGAGCAGTACTTC.

J is TRBJ2-7 and V is TRBV28, with TRBD1 identical over 7 bases. Per germline, CDR1 MDHEN and CDR2 SYDVKM. V lost 1 base and J lost 3; bases outside the gene matches: 6. The CDR3 length is 15 residues. Here the CDR3 DNA reads TGTGCCAGCAGTTTATACGGGACAGAGGACTACGAGCAGTACTTC. Its translation: CASSLYGTEDYEQYF. The entire variable domain, with the rest obtained from reference TRBV28 and TRBJ2-7, is as follows: DVKVTQSSRYLVKRTGEKVFLECVQDMDHENMFWYRQDPGLGLRLIYFSYDVKMKEKGDIPEGYSVSREKKERFSLILESASTNQTSMYLCASSLYGTEDYEQYFGPGTRLTVT.

This rearrangement joins TRBV6-1 to TRBJ2-7; 7 positions agree with TRBD1. The CDR3 is made up of 15 amino acids. Germline V gives CDR1 MNHNS, CDR2 SASEGT. The J segment lost 4 bases and the V segment lost 5 bases, leaving 11 bases of the junction unmatched. The CDR3 DNA follows: TGTGCCAGCAGTTCCTACCGGGACAGCTCTTACGAGCAGTACTTC. Protein sequence: CASSSYRDSSYEQYF.

The chain has TRBV4-2 and TRBJ2-7; 10 positions match TRBD1. J gave up 2 bases and V 3 bases, and 7 bases lay outside the gene matches. CDR3 length equals 16 residues. Germline CDR1 reads LGHNA; CDR2 reads YNFKEQ. In DNA form, the CDR3 reads TGTGCCAGCAGCCAGCCGGGACAGGGGACCCCCTACGAGCAGTACTTC. It yields the protein CASSQPGQGTPYEQYF.

For the CDR3, the DNA is TGTGCCAGCACTTCCAATGCGGATACGCAGTATTTT. Translated, it gives CASTSNADTQYF. The chain carries TRBV28 and TRBJ2-3; D not certain. The CDR3 has 12 residues. The germline V gene encodes CDR1 MDHEN and CDR2 SYDVKM. The germline V and J ends were trimmed by 7 bases and 6 bases, with 11 bases remaining between them. Variable domain in full (rest from reference TRBV28 and TRBJ2-3): DVKVTQSSRYLVKRTGEKVFLECVQDMDHENMFWYRQDPGLGLRLIYFSYDVKMKEKGDIPEGYSVSREKKERFSLILESASTNQTSMYLCASTSNADTQYFGPGTRLTVL.

The chain recombines TRBV5-6 with TRBJ2-7, with 9 bases aligning to TRBD2. The CDR3 sequence is 15 residues long. The ends lost 4 bases at V and 3 bases at J; junction bases unmatched: 8. Germline V CDR1 and CDR2: SGHDT, YYEEEE. This chain's CDR3 is CASSPGTSRLYEQYF. CDR3 DNA sequence: TGTGCCAGCAGCCCCGGGACTAGCAGGCTCTACGAGCAGTACTTC.